This TCR beta chain stems from a study of blood T cells in healthy people across ages. Next came a second PCR, run for about 6 to 12 cycles, which used a sample-barcoded 5' primer along with a J-beta primer mix. TCRdb ran MiXCR on the 5' RACE reads and lists one entry per CDR3 protein. Among some 1.6 million distinct CDR3 sequences listed, about 35% were seen once. The germline V gene encodes CDR1 SNHLY and CDR2 FYNNEI. With 5 bases removed from V and 1 base from J, the gap between germline ends came to 18 bases. The CDR3 is 16 amino acids. The sample was blood. The rearrangement uses TRBV2 and TRBJ2-7; the D call may be TRBD1 or TRBD2 (5 bases each). The sequence came from a woman in her twenties or thirties in good health. The CDR3 sequence is CASSRPRDRLSYEQYF. The CDR3 coding sequence is TGTGCCAGCAGTCGACCCCGGGACCGACTTTCCTACGAGCAGTACTTC.